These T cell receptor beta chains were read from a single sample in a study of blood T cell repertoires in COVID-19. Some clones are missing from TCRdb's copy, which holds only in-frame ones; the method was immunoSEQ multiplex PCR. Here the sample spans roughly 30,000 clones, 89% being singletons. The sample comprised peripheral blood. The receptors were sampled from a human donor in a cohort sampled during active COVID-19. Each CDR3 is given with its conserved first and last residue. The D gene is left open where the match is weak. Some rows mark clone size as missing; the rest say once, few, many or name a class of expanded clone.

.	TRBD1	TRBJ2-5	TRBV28	TGTGCCAGTAGACCATCAGGGGGCGGGGAAGAGACCCAGTACTTC	CASRPSGGGEETQYF
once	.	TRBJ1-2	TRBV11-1	TGTGCCAGCAGCTTATTCGACAGCCCCGACTATGGCTACACCTTC	CASSLFDSPDYGYTF
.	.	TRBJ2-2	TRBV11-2	TGTGCCAGCAGCCCCCGGGGGACGAACACCGGGGAGCTGTTTTTT	CASSPRGTNTGELFF
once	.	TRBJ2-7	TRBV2	TGTGCCAGCAGTGTGGCCCTGGGGGGGGGACAGGACTCCGAGCAGTACTTC	CASSVALGGGQDSEQYF
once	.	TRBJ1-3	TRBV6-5	TGTGCCAGCAGTTACTCTAGGGGTGGAAACACCATATATTTT	CASSYSRGGNTIYF
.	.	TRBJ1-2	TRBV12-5	TGTGCTAGTGGTTTCTCCAGCCCCGGAGCCTATGGCTACACCTTC	CASGFSSPGAYGYTF
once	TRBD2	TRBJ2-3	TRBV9	TGTGCCAGCAGCGTAGCTAGCGGGGGGTCAGATACGCAGTATTTT	CASSVASGGSDTQYF
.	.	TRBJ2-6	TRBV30	TGTGCCTGGAGCCCGGGAGGGGGCCGCTCTGGGGCCAACGTCCTGACTTTC	CAWSPGGGRSGANVLTF
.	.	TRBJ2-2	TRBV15	TGTGCCACCAGCAATCCAAAAGGGGTCGGGGAGCTGTTTTTT	CATSNPKGVGELFF
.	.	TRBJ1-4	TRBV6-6	TGTGCCAGCACCTCACAGGGAGGGGATGAAAAACTGTTTTTT	CASTSQGGDEKLFF
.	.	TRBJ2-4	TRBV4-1	TGCGCCAGCAGCCAAGATACAGGGATAGCCAAAAACATTCAGTACTTC	CASSQDTGIAKNIQYF
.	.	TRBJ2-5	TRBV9	TGTGCCAGCAGCGTAGGTCCGGGTCAAGAGACCCAGTACTTC	CASSVGPGQETQYF
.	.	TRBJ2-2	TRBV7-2	TGTGCCAGCAGCCAAGGAGGGGCCGGGGAGCTGTTTTTT	CASSQGGAGELFF
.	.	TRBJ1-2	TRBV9	TGTGCCAGCAGCGCCCGGGGACTCTCTAACTATGGCTACACCTTC	CASSARGLSNYGYTF
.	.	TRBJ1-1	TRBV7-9	TGTGCCAGCAGCTTCGAGGGGAACACTGAAGCTTTCTTT	CASSFEGNTEAFF
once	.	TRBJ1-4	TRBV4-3	TGCGCCAGCAGCCAAAGGACAGCGTGGAACGAAAAACTGTTTTTT	CASSQRTAWNEKLFF
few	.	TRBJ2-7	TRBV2	TGTGCCAGCAGTGAACGGTACGAGCAGTACTTC	CASSERYEQYF
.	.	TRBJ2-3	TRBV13	TGTGCCAGCAGCTTAGGAGGCCGGGCAGATACGCAGTATTTT	CASSLGGRADTQYF
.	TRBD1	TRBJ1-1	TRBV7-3	TGTGCCAGCAGCCCCGGACAGGGAGGGAACACTGAAGCTTTCTTT	CASSPGQGGNTEAFF
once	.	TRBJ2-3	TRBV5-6	TGTGCCAGCAGCTTCGGAGCTAGCACAGATACGCAGTATTTT	CASSFGASTDTQYF
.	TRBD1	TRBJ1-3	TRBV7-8	TGTGCCAGCAGCTACACCACAGGGGAAGGAAACACCATATATTTT	CASSYTTGEGNTIYF
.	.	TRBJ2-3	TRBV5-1	TGCGCCAGCAGCCCCCGGGACGGCGGGGTTAGCACAGATACGCAGTATTTT	CASSPRDGGVSTDTQYF
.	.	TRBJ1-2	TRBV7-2	TGTGCCAGCAGCGCGGACAAGAACTATGGCTACACCTTC	CASSADKNYGYTF
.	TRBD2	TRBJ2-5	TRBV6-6	TGTGCCAGCAGTCCCCGCTCGGGGGGGGAGACCCAGTACTTC	CASSPRSGGETQYF